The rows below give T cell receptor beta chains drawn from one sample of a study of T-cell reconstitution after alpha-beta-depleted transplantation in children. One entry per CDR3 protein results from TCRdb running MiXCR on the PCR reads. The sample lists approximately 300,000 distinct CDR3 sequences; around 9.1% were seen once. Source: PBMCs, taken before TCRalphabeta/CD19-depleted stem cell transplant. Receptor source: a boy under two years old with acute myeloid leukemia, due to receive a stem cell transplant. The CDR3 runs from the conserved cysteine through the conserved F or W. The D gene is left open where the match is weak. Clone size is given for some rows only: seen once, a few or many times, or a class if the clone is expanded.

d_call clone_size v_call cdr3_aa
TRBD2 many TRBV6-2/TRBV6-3 CASSYFPWRGGSYNEQFF
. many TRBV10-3 CAISSRGPPQETQYF
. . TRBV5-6 CASSGGIGVSYNEQFF
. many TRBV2 CASRSIGGGYYEQYF
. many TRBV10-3 CAISDGQNNQPQHF
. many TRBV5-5 CASSYRQIWTGELFF
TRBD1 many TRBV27 CASSLRRQGKISNEQYF
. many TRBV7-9 CASSSFVVGGTYEQYF
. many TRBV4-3 CASSQDLSGGSEQFF
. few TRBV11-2 CASSPSGQGGNYGYTF
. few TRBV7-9 CASNPLRLYNEQFF
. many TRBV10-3 CAICPGPQAGELFF
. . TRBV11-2 CASSLGNNYGYTF
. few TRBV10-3 CAIRDLIPGELFF
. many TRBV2 CAGGLESGSPLHF
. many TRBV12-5 CASAPTGEEQETQYF
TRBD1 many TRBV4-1 CASSQEGTATGELFF
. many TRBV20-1 CSARGSKEQYF
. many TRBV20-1 CSARVWTGRVTLQETQYF
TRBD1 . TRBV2 CASCFYPLSQGAVYGYTF
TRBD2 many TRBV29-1 CSARGLAIEQFF
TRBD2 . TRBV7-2 CASSFQRGGWETQYF
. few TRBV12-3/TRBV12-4 CASSFPTTGSTDTQYF
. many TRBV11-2 CASSLAYRVYEQYF
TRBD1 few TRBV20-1 CSARSPKVRDRDTDTQYF
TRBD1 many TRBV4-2 CAISSTGYEQYF
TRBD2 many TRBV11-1 CASSLRGTSGSTNTGELFF
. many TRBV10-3 CAISNRVGETQYF
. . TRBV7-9 CASSLASQGPLYEQYF